The rows below give T cell receptor beta chains drawn from one sample of a study of T cell repertoires in cytomegalovirus infection. MiXCR, applied by TCRdb to the reads, yields one record per CDR3 protein. This sample has some 300,000 distinct CDR3 sequences, with roughly a sixth found just once. Sequences were obtained from PBMCs. These receptors were obtained from a human donor in good health (CMV status not recorded). Some clones in this sample may be carry-over from other donors' samples. The CDR3 runs from the conserved cysteine through the conserved F or W. A D gene is named only where the DNA matches it firmly. The size entry is marked missing in some rows and otherwise reads once, few, many or a size class.

>many|TRBV7-2|NA|TRBJ1-3
TGTGCCAGCAGCTTAGTAGCTTCTGGAAACACCATATATTTT
CASSLVASGNTIYF
>few|TRBV12-3/TRBV12-4|TRBD1|TRBJ1-1
TGTGCCAGCAGCCTTAACAGGGGGTCTGAAGCTTTCTTT
CASSLNRGSEAFF
>many|TRBV7-8|NA|TRBJ1-1
TGTGCCAGCACGAGAACGGTGAACACTGAAGCTTTCTTT
CASTRTVNTEAFF
>NA|TRBV20-1|NA|TRBJ1-4
TGCAGTGCTAGAGATTCCGGAGATGAAAAACTGTTTTTT
CSARDSGDEKLFF
>NA|TRBV20-1|TRBD1|TRBJ2-2
TGCAGTGCTAGAGATCCGGGACAGGGGAGCACCGGGGAGCTGTTTTTT
CSARDPGQGSTGELFF
>NA|TRBV2|NA|TRBJ1-1
TGTGCCAGCACGGGCATTCTCATGAACACTGAAGCTTTCTTT
CASTGILMNTEAFF
>few|TRBV19|NA|TRBJ1-6
TGTGCCAGCAGGGACATCCTGGGGAATTCACCCCTCCACTTT
CASRDILGNSPLHF
>many|TRBV6-1|NA|TRBJ2-5
TGTGCCAGCAGTTTTGTGGGGGTCGGGGAGACCCAGTACTTC
CASSFVGVGETQYF
>NA|TRBV6-2/TRBV6-3|NA|TRBJ2-7
TGTGCCAGCAGTTACTCGAACGAGCAGTACTTC
CASSYSNEQYF
>NA|TRBV29-1|TRBD2|TRBJ2-7
TGCAGCGCAACTAGCGGGGGCTTCAACGAGCAGTACTTC
CSATSGGFNEQYF
>many|TRBV7-2|NA|TRBJ1-2
TGTGCCAGCAGCTTGGACGGACAGTACGGCTACACCTTC
CASSLDGQYGYTF
>many|TRBV7-8|NA|TRBJ2-3
TGTGCCAGCAGCCCCATTGTCCCAGATACGCAGTATTTT
CASSPIVPDTQYF
>many|TRBV7-2|NA|TRBJ2-5
TGTGCCAGCAGCTTAATGGGGGGGCGGGTAGAGACCCAGTACTTC
CASSLMGGRVETQYF
>few|TRBV5-4|TRBD2|TRBJ2-7
TGTGCCAGCAGCTTGGCAGGCGGGGGGGCGGTCGAGCAGTACTTC
CASSLAGGGAVEQYF